Below are 27 T cell receptor beta chains sequenced from a single sample in a study of beta chain features in type 1 diabetes. Study observations and caveats: A moderate, significant TCRB CDR3 shortening appeared in type 1 diabetes across four CD4+ subsets.

Every isolated RNA sample was fully reverse transcribed, so sequencing captured expressed TCRB transcripts. Clones were sequenced by immunoSEQ multiplex PCR, and TCRdb holds only the in-frame ones, with some missing. The sample holds 95,000 to 150,000 clones, 17% seen once. These receptors are not linked to any known antigen. Sequencing was performed on central memory CD4+ T cells from blood. All receptors derive from a man between 18 and 29 years old with type 1 diabetes.

This clone was observed a few times. This sequence joins TRBV5-5 and TRBJ2-3, with D uncertain. Trimming took off 4 bases at V and 2 bases at J, with 8 bases between the two ends. Germline loops: CDR1 SGHKS, CDR2 YYEKEE (reference sequence). The length of the CDR3 is 13 residues. For the CDR3, the DNA is TGTGCCAGCAGCCAAGCCGACACAGATACGCAGTATTTT. Protein product: CASSQADTDTQYF.

V is TRBV5-1 and J is TRBJ2-7; 7 positions agree with TRBD2. This CDR3 is built from 13 residues. Germline CDR1 reads SGHRS; CDR2 reads YFSETQ. J gave up 7 bases and V 4 bases, and 8 bases lay outside the gene matches. This CDR3 is CASSQPGGLEQYF. The DNA of the CDR3 is TGCGCCAGCAGCCAACCGGGGGGATTGGAGCAGTACTTC.

The chain combines TRBV28 with TRBJ1-2; 9 bases match TRBD1. CDR1 is MDHEN and CDR2 is SYDVKM in the germline V gene. The V and J ends lost 5 bases and 5 bases, in that order; junction bases with no gene match: 9. CDR3 length: 15 residues. CDR3: CASSATGGFSYGYTF. The CDR3 DNA sequence: TGTGCCAGCAGTGCGACAGGGGGATTCTCTTATGGCTACACCTTC.

This clone has a count of ten or more. The V call is TRBV10-1, the J call TRBJ2-7; 8 positions match TRBD2. The CDR3 sequence is 15 residues long. The V gene end was trimmed by 3 bases and the J gene end by 5 bases; junction bases not matched to a gene: 9. The germline V gene encodes CDR1 WNHNN and CDR2 SYGVQD (reference sequence). CDR3 residues: CASSEDGGGRHEQYF. The CDR3 nucleotides read TGCGCCAGCAGTGAAGATGGCGGGGGGAGACACGAGCAGTACTTC.

The V gene is TRBV15, the J gene TRBJ2-3; TRBD2 agrees at 10 bases. The V and J ends lost 0 bases and 2 bases, in that order; junction bases with no gene match: 8. This CDR3 is built from 18 residues. Germline V gene sequence: CDR1 LNHNV, CDR2 YYDKDF (reference sequence). CDR3 sequence (DNA): TGTGCCACCAGCAGAGATAGCCCGCTAGCGGGGGCCACAGATACGCAGTATTTT. Amino acid sequence: CATSRDSPLAGATDTQYF.

This chain joins TRBV5-1 and TRBJ2-5; 9 nucleotides agree with TRBD2. The CDR3 is 16 residues long. The V segment lost 2 bases and the J segment 1 base; nucleotides outside the gene matches: 6. Germline V gene lookup returns CDR1 SGHRS and CDR2 YFSETQ. CDR3 sequence (DNA): TGCGCCAGCAGCTTCGGGGAGCGGGGGGCCCAAGAGACCCAGTACTTC. It yields the protein CASSFGERGAQETQYF.

This clone has more than one count but fewer than ten. The gene calls are TRBV18 and TRBJ2-3; D is uncertain. V was pared by 2 bases and J by 8 bases, with 20 bases between. The germline CDR1 and CDR2 sequences are KGHSH and LQKENI. CDR3 length: 16 amino acids. The CDR3 sequence: CASSPLDPVGPSTQYF. The CDR3 coding sequence is TGTGCCAGCTCACCATTGGATCCAGTGGGCCCCAGTACGCAGTATTTT.

CDR3 loop: CASSEHGGRATSYEQYF. In DNA form, the CDR3 reads TGTGCCAGCAGTGAACATGGCGGGAGGGCAACGTCCTACGAGCAGTACTTC. The chain recombines TRBV2 with TRBJ2-7; TRBD2 matches 9 bases. Trimming removed 2 bases from V and 1 base from J; junction bases left unmatched: 9. CDR1 and CDR2 (germline): SNHLY, FYNNEI. The CDR3 sequence is 17 residues long.

This clone came up a few times. V is TRBV6-1 and J is TRBJ1-4; 8 nucleotides agree with TRBD1. The CDR3 length is 14 residues. The junction had 8 bases not matched to a gene; V was cut back by 8 bases and J by 6 bases. Germline V gene sequence: CDR1 MNHNS, CDR2 SASEGT. CDR3 residues: CASGRTGSHEKLFF. Here the CDR3 DNA reads TGTGCCAGCGGAAGGACAGGGAGTCATGAAAAACTGTTTTTT.

The chain recombines TRBV29-1 with TRBJ2-3, with TRBD2 identical over 7 bases. After removal of 3 bases from V and 3 bases from J, the junction contained 6 bases not matched to a gene. Looked up from germline, CDR1 is SQVTM and CDR2 is ANQGSEA. The CDR3 loop spans 14 amino acids. This CDR3 is CSVDAAGLTDTQYF. The CDR3, as DNA: TGCAGCGTTGACGCAGCGGGGTTAACAGATACGCAGTATTTT.

This chain's CDR3 is CASRNSPSYNEQFF. The CDR3 DNA reads as TGCGCCAGCCGGAACTCCCCCTCCTACAATGAGCAGTTCTTC. The gene calls are TRBV5-1 and TRBJ2-1; D gene uncertain. This CDR3 is built from 14 residues. Trimming cost V 7 bases and J 0 bases, with 11 bases left between them. Germline lookup yields CDR1 SGHRS and CDR2 YFSETQ.

J is TRBJ1-1 and V is TRBV7-9; D is uncertain. The germline V gene has CDR1 SEHNR and CDR2 FQNEAQ (reference sequence). V was pared by 0 bases and J by 0 bases, with 14 bases between. CDR3 length: 17 residues. This chain's CDR3 is CASSLALQWQMNTEAFF. The CDR3 region has the DNA TGTGCCAGCAGCTTAGCACTGCAGTGGCAGATGAACACTGAAGCTTTCTTT.

This rearrangement joins TRBV9 to TRBJ2-3, with TRBD1 matching 11 bases. The CDR3 contains 14 residues. The germline gives CDR1 SGDLS, CDR2 YYNGEE. The junction had 3 bases not matched to a gene; V was cut back by 6 bases and J by 3 bases. CDR3 coding DNA: TGTGCCAGCACCGGACAGGGGGCGACAGATACGCAGTATTTT. Protein: CASTGQGATDTQYF.

The V and J genes are TRBV5-6 and TRBJ2-1; D is perhaps TRBD1 or TRBD2 (5 bases each). V was clipped by 4 bases and J by 3 bases, with 17 bases between them. The CDR3 runs 16 residues. In germline, CDR1 is SGHDT, CDR2 YYEEEE. The CDR3 reads CASSPRGPLIYNEQFF. The CDR3, as DNA: TGTGCCAGCAGCCCAAGGGGACCCCTCATCTACAATGAGCAGTTCTTC. The variable domain in full, with the rest retrieved from reference TRBV5-6 and TRBJ2-1, is DAGVTQSPTHLIKTRGQQVTLRCSPKSGHDTVSWYQQALGQGPQFIFQYYEEEERQRGNFPDRFSGHQFPNYSSELNVNALLLGDSALYLCASSPRGPLIYNEQFFGPGTRLTVL.

The sample holds a few counts of this clone. This chain joins TRBV9 and TRBJ2-3; D not certain. Between the trimmed V and J ends, which lost 3 bases and 0 bases, there was a span of 5 bases. The CDR3 runs 13 residues. CDR1 is SGDLS and CDR2 is YYNGEE in the germline V gene. The DNA for the CDR3 is TGTGCCAGCAGCGGTGCTAGCACAGATACGCAGTATTTT. This sequence encodes CASSGASTDTQYF.

The rearrangement links TRBV5-1 to TRBJ2-1; 8 nucleotides match TRBD2. The CDR3 runs to 14 residues. CDR1 is SGHRS and CDR2 is YFSETQ in the germline V gene. The J segment lost 7 bases and the V segment lost 8 bases, leaving 11 bases of the junction unmatched. The CDR3 DNA is TGCGCCAGTCGCCAGACGATAGCGGGAAATGAGCAGTTCTTC. This translates into CASRQTIAGNEQFF.

The chain is built from TRBV7-2 and TRBJ1-3, with 8 bases identical to TRBD1. V gave up 6 bases and J gave up 8 bases; unmatched junction bases: 9. The CDR3 loop spans 14 amino acids. From germline, CDR1 is SGHTA and CDR2 FQGNSA. The CDR3 nucleotides are TGTGCCAGCAGTCCCGACAGGGGAGGTGACACCATATATTTT. This encodes CASSPDRGGDTIYF.

A note on this clone: This same CDR3 is encoded by further DNA sequences in the sample. The J gene is TRBJ2-3, the V gene TRBV29-1, with 9 nucleotides matching TRBD2. The V gene end was trimmed by 6 bases and the J gene end by 6 bases; junction bases not matched to a gene: 13. This CDR3 is built from 15 residues. Germline CDR1 SQVTM, CDR2 ANQGSEA. The CDR3 DNA sequence: TGCAGCGTGGAGCCCGTGCCTAGCGGGGCGGATACGCAGTATTTT. This sequence encodes CSVEPVPSGADTQYF.

This clone was counted between two and nine times. The rearrangement joins TRBV7-2 to TRBJ2-5; D is undetermined. Trimming removed 6 bases at V and 3 bases at J, with 8 bases between. The germline gives CDR1 SGHTA, CDR2 FQGNSA. The CDR3 has 12 amino acids. Here the CDR3 reads CASRFGEETQYF. CDR3 coding DNA: TGTGCCAGCAGGTTTGGGGAAGAGACCCAGTACTTC.

DNA for the CDR3: TGTGCCTGGAGTCCCCTGGGGGGACGAGTCTCCTACAATGAGCAGTTCTTC. Its translation: CAWSPLGGRVSYNEQFF. V and J are TRBV30 and TRBJ2-1; D may be TRBD2 (6 bases). The CDR3 has 17 residues. Germline V gene sequence: CDR1 GTSNPN, CDR2 SVGIG (reference sequence). The V and J ends lost 2 bases and 0 bases respectively, with 17 bases between them.

The V call is TRBV29-1, the J call TRBJ2-1; 13 nucleotides match TRBD2. The CDR3 has 19 residues. Germline V CDR1 and CDR2: SQVTM, ANQGSEA. J lost 0 bases, V lost 4 bases, and 12 bases had no gene match. CDR3 in amino acids: CSVGPRLAGGTRSYNEQFF. The CDR3, as DNA: TGCAGCGTTGGACCTAGACTAGCGGGAGGAACCCGCTCCTACAATGAGCAGTTCTTC.

This clone was picked up a small number of times. The rearrangement links TRBV5-8 to TRBJ2-3; D remains unclear. Per the germline V gene, CDR1 is SGHTS and CDR2 is YDEGEE. The CDR3 is 11 residues long. V lost 0 bases, J lost 12 bases, and 8 bases lay in between. In DNA form, the CDR3 reads TGTGCCAGCAGCTTGGTTCTAGTCCAGTATTTT. Translated: CASSLVLVQYF.

This clone occurred a few times. J is TRBJ2-1 and V is TRBV2; D is possibly TRBD1 (5 bases). Germline V lookup: CDR1 SNHLY, CDR2 FYNNEI. Between the trimmed V and J ends, which lost 5 bases and 9 bases, there was a span of 11 bases. CDR3 length equals 12 residues. CDR3: CASSLQGTEQFF. The CDR3 region has the DNA TGTGCCAGCAGTCTCCAGGGTACTGAGCAGTTCTTC.

This clone was counted ten times or more. The chain joins TRBV7-9 to TRBJ1-3, with D hard to call. The CDR3 loop spans 14 amino acids. Germline V lookup: CDR1 SEHNR, CDR2 FQNEAQ (reference sequence). Trimming stripped 5 bases from V and 0 bases from J, with 8 bases between. CDR3 coding DNA: TGTGCCAGCAGCCCTATTAGCTCTGGAAACACCATATATTTT. It encodes CASSPISSGNTIYF.

J is TRBJ2-1 and V is TRBV29-1, with D unclear. V lost 6 bases and J 0 bases, leaving 15 bases between the germline ends. In germline, CDR1 is SQVTM, CDR2 ANQGSEA. This CDR3 spans 15 amino acids. DNA for the CDR3: TGCAGCGTCTTCGGTGACTCAAGCTCCTACAATGAGCAGTTCTTC. Translating gives CSVFGDSSSYNEQFF.

This clone was seen many times. The rearrangement links TRBV7-8 to TRBJ2-4; a weak D match, TRBD1 (5 bases). Germline CDR1 is SGHVS and CDR2 is FQNEAQ. The CDR3 covers 16 residues. V gave up 5 bases and J gave up 0 bases, with 14 bases separating them. CDR3 coding DNA: TGTGCCAGCAGCCCCCCGAATAGGGGAGCCAAAAACATTCAGTACTTC. It yields the protein CASSPPNRGAKNIQYF.

This clone was counted between two and nine times. A much more abundant neighbour one base away suggests this may be a read error. This chain's CDR3 is CAWSKGLITEQFF. CDR3 coding DNA: TGTGCCTGGAGTAAGGGACTGATTACTGAGCAGTTCTTC. This chain uses TRBV30 with TRBJ2-1, with a tentative D call TRBD2 (6 bases). Trimming pared 2 bases from V and 9 bases from J, leaving 14 bases between. The germline gives CDR1 GTSNPN, CDR2 SVGIG (reference sequence). This CDR3 is 13 amino acids long.